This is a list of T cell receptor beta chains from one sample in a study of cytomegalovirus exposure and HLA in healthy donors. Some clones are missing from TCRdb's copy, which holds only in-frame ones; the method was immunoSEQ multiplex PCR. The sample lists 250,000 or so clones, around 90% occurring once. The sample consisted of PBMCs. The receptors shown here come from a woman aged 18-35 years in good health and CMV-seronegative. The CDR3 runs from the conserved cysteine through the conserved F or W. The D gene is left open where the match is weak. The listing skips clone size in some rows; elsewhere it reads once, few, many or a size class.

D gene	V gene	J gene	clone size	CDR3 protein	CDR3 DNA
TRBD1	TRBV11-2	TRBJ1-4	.	CASSPTGTGGVDEKLFF	TGTGCCAGCAGCCCGACTGGTACAGGGGGCGTGGATGAAAAACTGTTTTTT
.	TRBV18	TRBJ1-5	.	CASSPGTDSNQPQHF	TGTGCCAGCTCACCAGGTACAGATAGCAATCAGCCCCAGCATTTT
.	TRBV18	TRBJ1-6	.	CASSPTGLSSYNSPLHF	TGTGCCAGCTCACCAACGGGACTGAGCTCCTATAATTCACCCCTCCACTTT
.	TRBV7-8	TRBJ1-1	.	CASSLERGNTEAFF	TGTGCCAGCAGCTTGGAAAGGGGTAACACTGAAGCTTTCTTT
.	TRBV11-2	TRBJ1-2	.	CASSLDRNYGYTF	TGTGCCAGCAGCCTCGACAGGAACTATGGCTACACCTTC
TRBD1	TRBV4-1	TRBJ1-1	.	CASSHTRDRGGMTEAFF	TGCGCCAGCAGCCATACCCGGGACAGGGGAGGAATGACTGAAGCTTTCTTT
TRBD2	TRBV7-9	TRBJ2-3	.	CASSLTLTSGADTQYF	TGTGCCAGCAGCTTAACCTTGACTAGCGGCGCAGATACGCAGTATTTT
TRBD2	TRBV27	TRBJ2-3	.	CASSLDSQPGLALYPGTDTQYF	TGTGCCAGCAGTTTGGACTCCCAGCCGGGACTAGCGCTATACCCTGGCACAGATACGCAGTATTTT
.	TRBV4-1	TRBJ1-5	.	CASSQTGGQPQHF	TGCGCCAGCAGCCAAACCGGGGGTCAGCCCCAGCATTTT
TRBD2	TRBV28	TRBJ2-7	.	CASRLAGETYEQYF	TGTGCCAGCAGACTAGCGGGGGAAACCTACGAGCAGTACTTC
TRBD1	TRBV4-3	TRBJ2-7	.	CASSPFGTGAYEQYF	TGCGCCAGCAGTCCATTCGGGACAGGGGCCTACGAGCAGTACTTC
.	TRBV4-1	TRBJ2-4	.	CASRESSGKNIQYF	TGCGCCAGCAGGGAATCCTCAGGAAAAAACATTCAGTACTTC
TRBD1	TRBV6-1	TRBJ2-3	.	CASSVRTGVGDTQYF	TGTGCCAGCAGTGTTAGGACAGGGGTCGGGGATACGCAGTATTTT
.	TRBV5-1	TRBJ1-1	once	CASSAVLGGMNTEAFF	TGCGCCAGCAGCGCGGTTCTCGGCGGAATGAACACTGAAGCTTTCTTT
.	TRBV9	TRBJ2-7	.	CASSVGTGKSYEQYF	TGTGCCAGCAGCGTAGGAACAGGAAAATCCTACGAGCAGTACTTC
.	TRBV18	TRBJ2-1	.	CASSPGLAEHNEQFF	TGTGCCAGCTCACCCGGGTTAGCCGAACACAATGAGCAGTTCTTC
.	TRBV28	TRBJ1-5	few	CAAGGGNQPQHF	TGTGCAGCGGGAGGGGGGAATCAGCCCCAGCATTTT
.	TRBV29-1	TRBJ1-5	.	CSVGQDSGQPQHF	TGCAGCGTGGGGCAGGACAGTGGGCAGCCCCAGCATTTT
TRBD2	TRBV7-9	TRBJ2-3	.	CASSFRVAGVTDTQYF	TGTGCCAGCAGCTTCCGGGTAGCGGGGGTCACAGATACGCAGTATTTT
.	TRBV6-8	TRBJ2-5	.	CASSYGSGVALRIETQYF	TGTGCCAGCAGTTATGGGAGCGGAGTCGCTTTACGAATAGAGACCCAGTACTTC
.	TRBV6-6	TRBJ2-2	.	CASMFGGGPNTGELFF	TGTGCCAGCATGTTCGGCGGGGGCCCGAACACCGGGGAGCTGTTTTTT
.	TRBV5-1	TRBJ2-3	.	CASSLGRGRDTDTQYF	TGCGCCAGCAGCTTGGGGCGGGGGCGCGACACAGATACGCAGTATTTT
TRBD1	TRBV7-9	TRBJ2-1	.	CASSPTGTGMDEQFF	TGTGCCAGCAGCCCGACCGGGACAGGGATGGATGAGCAGTTCTTC
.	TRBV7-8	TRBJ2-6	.	CASSLEVLQDASGANVLTF	TGTGCCAGCAGCTTAGAAGTATTACAGGATGCTTCTGGGGCCAACGTCCTGACTTTC
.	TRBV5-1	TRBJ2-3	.	CASSFFHTDTQYF	TGCGCCAGCAGCTTTTTTCACACAGATACGCAGTATTTT
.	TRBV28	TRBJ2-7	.	CASSLGLNSYEQYF	TGTGCCAGCAGTTTGGGGCTCAATTCCTACGAGCAGTACTTC
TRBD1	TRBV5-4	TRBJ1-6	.	CASSARWDRNSPLHF	TGTGCCAGCAGTGCCCGATGGGACAGAAATTCACCCCTCCACTTT
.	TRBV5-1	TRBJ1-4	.	CASSLWADNNEKLFF	TGCGCCAGCAGCTTGTGGGCAGACAATAATGAAAAACTGTTTTTT
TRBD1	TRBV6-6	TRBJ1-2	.	CATKDRGVSGYTF	TGTGCCACCAAGGACAGGGGAGTTAGTGGCTACACCTTC
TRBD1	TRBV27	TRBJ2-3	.	CASSLSGTEFSTDTQYF	TGTGCCAGCAGTTTATCTGGGACAGAGTTTAGCACAGATACGCAGTATTTT
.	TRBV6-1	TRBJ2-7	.	CASSSYPYEQYF	TGTGCCAGCAGTTCCTACCCCTACGAGCAGTACTTC
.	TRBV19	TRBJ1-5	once	CASSFRGLSNQPQHF	TGTGCCAGTAGTTTCCGGGGACTTAGCAATCAGCCCCAGCATTTT
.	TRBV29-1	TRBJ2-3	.	CSAKEGFGSDTQYF	TGCAGCGCCAAGGAGGGGTTTGGGTCAGATACGCAGTATTTT
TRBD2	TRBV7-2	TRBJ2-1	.	CASSLVSRGTYNEQFF	TGTGCCAGCAGCTTAGTTTCGCGGGGGACCTACAATGAGCAGTTCTTC
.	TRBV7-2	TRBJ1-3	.	CASSSETGSGNTIYF	TGTGCCAGCAGCTCGGAGACAGGCTCTGGAAACACCATATATTTT
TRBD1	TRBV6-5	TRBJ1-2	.	CASSWGGQGDYGYTF	TGTGCCAGCAGTTGGGGGGGACAGGGGGACTATGGCTACACCTTC
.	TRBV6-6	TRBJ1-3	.	CASSYSVGSSGNTIYF	TGTGCCAGCAGTTACTCTGTCGGGAGCTCTGGAAACACCATATATTTT
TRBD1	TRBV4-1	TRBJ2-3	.	CASSHGTGPTDTQYF	TGCGCCAGCAGCCACGGGACAGGCCCCACAGATACGCAGTATTTT
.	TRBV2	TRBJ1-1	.	CAKTRVGDTEAFF	TGTGCCAAGACGAGGGTAGGCGACACTGAAGCTTTCTTT
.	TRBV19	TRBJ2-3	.	CAAAEGAGDTQYF	TGTGCCGCCGCGGAGGGGGCCGGAGATACGCAGTATTTT
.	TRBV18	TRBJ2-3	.	CASSPSFSDTQYF	TGTGCCAGCTCACCATCTTTCTCAGATACGCAGTATTTT
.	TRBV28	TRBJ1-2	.	CASSRGYGYTF	TGTGCCAGCAGTAGGGGTTATGGCTACACCTTC
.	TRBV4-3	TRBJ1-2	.	CASSQEDLRVSGYTF	TGCGCCAGCAGCCAAGAAGATCTCAGGGTGAGCGGCTACACCTTC
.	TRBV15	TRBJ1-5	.	CATSRELRGASGTQHF	TGTGCCACCAGCAGAGAATTACGGGGGGCCTCTGGGACCCAGCATTTT
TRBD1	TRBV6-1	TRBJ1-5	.	CASSDRAGGSHQPQHF	TGTGCCAGCAGTGATAGGGCAGGGGGCTCTCATCAGCCCCAGCATTTT
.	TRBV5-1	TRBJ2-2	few	CAGQAELFF	TGCGCCGGACAAGCAGAGCTGTTTTTT
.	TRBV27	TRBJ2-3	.	CASSFEARVEDTQYF	TGTGCCAGCAGTTTCGAAGCGCGGGTTGAAGATACGCAGTATTTT
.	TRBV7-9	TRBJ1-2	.	CASAPPERIYGYTF	TGTGCCAGCGCGCCCCCCGAGCGAATCTATGGCTACACCTTC
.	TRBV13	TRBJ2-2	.	CASSFNRVKAGELFF	TGTGCCAGCAGCTTTAACCGGGTGAAGGCCGGGGAGCTGTTTTTT
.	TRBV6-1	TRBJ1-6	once	CASSEARGQGHNSPLHF	TGTGCCAGCAGTGAAGCGCGGGGCCAGGGCCATAATTCACCCCTCCACTTT
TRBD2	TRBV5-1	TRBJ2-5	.	CASRTGLAGGQETQYF	TGCGCCAGCAGAACAGGACTAGCGGGGGGCCAAGAGACCCAGTACTTC
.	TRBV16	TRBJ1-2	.	CASSQSVRLDYGYTF	TGTGCCAGCAGCCAGTCCGTCCGTCTTGACTATGGCTACACCTTC
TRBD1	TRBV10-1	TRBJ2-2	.	CASSRGQGDTGELFF	TGCGCCAGCAGTCGGGGACAGGGGGACACCGGGGAGCTGTTTTTT
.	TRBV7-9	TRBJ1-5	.	CASSPTGGGNQPQHF	TGTGCCAGCAGCCCGACAGGCGGAGGAAATCAGCCCCAGCATTTT